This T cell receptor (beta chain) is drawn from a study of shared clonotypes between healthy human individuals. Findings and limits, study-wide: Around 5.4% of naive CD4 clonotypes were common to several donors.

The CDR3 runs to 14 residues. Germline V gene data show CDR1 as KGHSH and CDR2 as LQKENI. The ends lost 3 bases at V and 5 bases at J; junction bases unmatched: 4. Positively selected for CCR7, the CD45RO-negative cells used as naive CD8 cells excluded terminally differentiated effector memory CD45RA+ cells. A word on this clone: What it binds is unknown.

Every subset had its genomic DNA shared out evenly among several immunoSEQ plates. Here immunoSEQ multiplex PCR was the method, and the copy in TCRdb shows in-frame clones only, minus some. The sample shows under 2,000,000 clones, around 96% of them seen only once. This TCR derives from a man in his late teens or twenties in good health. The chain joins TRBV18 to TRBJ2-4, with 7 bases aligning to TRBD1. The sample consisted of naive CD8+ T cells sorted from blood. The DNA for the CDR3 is TGTGCCAGCTCACCTGACAGGGAAGAAAACATTCAGTACTTC. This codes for CASSPDREENIQYF.